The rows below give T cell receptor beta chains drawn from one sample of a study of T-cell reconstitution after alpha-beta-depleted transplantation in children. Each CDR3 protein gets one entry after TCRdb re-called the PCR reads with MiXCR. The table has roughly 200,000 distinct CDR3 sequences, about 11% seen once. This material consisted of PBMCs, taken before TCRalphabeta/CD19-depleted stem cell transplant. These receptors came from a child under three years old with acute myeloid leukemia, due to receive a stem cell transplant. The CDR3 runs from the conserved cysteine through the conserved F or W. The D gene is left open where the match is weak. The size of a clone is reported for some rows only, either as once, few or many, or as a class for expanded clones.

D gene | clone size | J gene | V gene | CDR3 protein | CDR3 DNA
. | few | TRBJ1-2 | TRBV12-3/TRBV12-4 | CASSYIRGYTF | TGTGCCAGCAGTTACATCCGTGGCTACACCTTC
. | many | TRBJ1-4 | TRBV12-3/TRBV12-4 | CASSLFEGREKLFF | TGTGCCAGCAGTCTCTTTGAGGGGCGGGAAAAACTGTTTTTT
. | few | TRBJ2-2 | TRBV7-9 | CASTISRGQRNTGELFF | TGTGCCAGCACTATAAGCCGGGGCCAGCGGAACACCGGGGAGCTGTTTTTT
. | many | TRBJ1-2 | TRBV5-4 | CASSLAGGTRYGYTF | TGTGCCAGCAGCTTGGCCGGGGGGACTCGCTATGGCTACACCTTC
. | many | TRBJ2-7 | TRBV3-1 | CASSQDTRGEQYF | TGTGCCAGCAGCCAAGATACGAGGGGCGAGCAGTACTTC
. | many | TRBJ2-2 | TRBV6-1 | CASSPGWYNTGELFF | TGTGCCAGCAGCCCAGGGTGGTATAACACCGGGGAGCTGTTTTTT
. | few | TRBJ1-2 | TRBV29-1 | CSVDPVLGGGYTF | TGCAGCGTTGACCCAGTTCTCGGGGGCGGCTACACCTTC
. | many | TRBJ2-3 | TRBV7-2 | CASSNTDTQYF | TGTGCCAGCAGCAACACAGATACGCAGTATTTT
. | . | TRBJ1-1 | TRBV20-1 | CSARATSGEAFF | TGCAGTGCTAGAGCTACATCTGGTGAAGCTTTCTTT
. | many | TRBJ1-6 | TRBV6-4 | CASSDWENSPLHF | TGTGCCAGCAGTGACTGGGAAAATTCACCCCTCCACTTT
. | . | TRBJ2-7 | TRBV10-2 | CASGAGGEQYF | TGCGCCAGCGGTGCTGGTGGCGAGCAGTACTTC
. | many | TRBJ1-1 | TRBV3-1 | CASSPAGNTEAFF | TGTGCCAGCAGCCCCGCCGGGAACACTGAAGCTTTCTTT
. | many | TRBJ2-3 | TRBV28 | CASSDLLKRGATSTDTQYF | TGTGCCAGCAGCGATCTATTGAAGCGAGGGGCGACTAGCACAGATACGCAGTATTTT
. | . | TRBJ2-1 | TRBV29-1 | CSVAVYNEQFF | TGCAGCGTTGCTGTGTACAATGAGCAGTTCTTC
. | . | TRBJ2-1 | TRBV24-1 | CATSEVDLARGGEQFF | TGTGCCACCAGTGAGGTCGATCTGGCTAGGGGGGGAGAGCAGTTCTTC
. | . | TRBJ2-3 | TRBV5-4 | CASSPTAGVATDTQYF | TGTGCCAGCAGCCCTACCGCAGGGGTGGCCACAGATACGCAGTATTTT